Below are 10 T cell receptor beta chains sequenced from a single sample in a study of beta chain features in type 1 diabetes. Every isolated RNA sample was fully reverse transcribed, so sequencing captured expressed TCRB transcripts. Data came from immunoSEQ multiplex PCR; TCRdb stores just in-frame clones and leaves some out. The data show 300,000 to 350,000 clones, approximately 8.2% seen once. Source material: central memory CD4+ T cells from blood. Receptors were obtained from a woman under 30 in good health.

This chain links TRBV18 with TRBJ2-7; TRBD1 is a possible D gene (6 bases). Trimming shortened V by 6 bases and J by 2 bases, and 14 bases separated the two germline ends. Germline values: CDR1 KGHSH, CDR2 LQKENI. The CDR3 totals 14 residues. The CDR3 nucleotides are TGTGCCAGCTCCTCTCAGGGGTGGGCCTACGAGCAGTACTTC. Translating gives CASSSQGWAYEQYF.

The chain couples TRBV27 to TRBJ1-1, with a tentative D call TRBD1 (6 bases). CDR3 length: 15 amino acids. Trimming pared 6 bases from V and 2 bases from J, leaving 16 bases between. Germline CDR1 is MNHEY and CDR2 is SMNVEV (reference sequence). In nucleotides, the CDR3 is TGTGCCAGCAGAGACAGGTCCGCCGCCAACACTGAAGCTTTCTTT. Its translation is CASRDRSAANTEAFF.

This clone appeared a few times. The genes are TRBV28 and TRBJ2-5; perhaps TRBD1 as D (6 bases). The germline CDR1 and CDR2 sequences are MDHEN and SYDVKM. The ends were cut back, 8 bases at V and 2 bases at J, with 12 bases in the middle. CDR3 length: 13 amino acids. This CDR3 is CASHVGGQETQYF. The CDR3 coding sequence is TGTGCCAGCCACGTAGGGGGACAAGAGACCCAGTACTTC.

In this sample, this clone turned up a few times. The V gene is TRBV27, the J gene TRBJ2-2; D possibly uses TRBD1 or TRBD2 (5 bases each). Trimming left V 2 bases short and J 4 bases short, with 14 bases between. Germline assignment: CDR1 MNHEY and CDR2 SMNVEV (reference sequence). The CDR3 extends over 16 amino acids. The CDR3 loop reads CASSLTGPKGTGELFF. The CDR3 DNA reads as TGTGCCAGCAGTTTAACGGGGCCCAAGGGCACCGGGGAGCTGTTTTTT.

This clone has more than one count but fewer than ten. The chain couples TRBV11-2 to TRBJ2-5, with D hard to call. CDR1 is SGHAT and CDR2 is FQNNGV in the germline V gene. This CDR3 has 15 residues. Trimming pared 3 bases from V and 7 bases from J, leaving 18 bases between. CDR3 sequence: CASSFPESSVRTQYF. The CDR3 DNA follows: TGTGCCAGCAGCTTCCCAGAAAGTTCGGTGAGGACCCAGTACTTC.

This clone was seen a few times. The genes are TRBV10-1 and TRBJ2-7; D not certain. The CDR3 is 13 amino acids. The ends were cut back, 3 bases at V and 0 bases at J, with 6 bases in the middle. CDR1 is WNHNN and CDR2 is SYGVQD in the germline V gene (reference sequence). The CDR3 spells CASSDGASYEQYF. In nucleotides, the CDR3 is TGCGCCAGCAGTGATGGAGCCTCCTACGAGCAGTACTTC.

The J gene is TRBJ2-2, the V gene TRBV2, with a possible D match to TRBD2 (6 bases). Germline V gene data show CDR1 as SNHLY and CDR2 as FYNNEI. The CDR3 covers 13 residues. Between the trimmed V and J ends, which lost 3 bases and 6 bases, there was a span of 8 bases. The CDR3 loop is CASSDREPGELFF. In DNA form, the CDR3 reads TGTGCCAGCAGTGACCGGGAGCCCGGGGAGCTGTTTTTT.

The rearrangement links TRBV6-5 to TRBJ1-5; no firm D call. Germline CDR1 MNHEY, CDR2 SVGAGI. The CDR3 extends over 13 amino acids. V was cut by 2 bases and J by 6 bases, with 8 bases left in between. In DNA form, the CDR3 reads TGTGCCAGCAGTTACGGTCGGGCTCAGCCCCAGCATTTT. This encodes CASSYGRAQPQHF.

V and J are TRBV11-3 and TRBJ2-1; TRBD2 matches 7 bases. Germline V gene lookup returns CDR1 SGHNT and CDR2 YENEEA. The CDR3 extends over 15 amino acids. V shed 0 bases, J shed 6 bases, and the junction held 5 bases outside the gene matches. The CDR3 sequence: CASSLDLGGSNEQFF. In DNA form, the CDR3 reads TGTGCCAGCAGCTTAGATCTTGGCGGGAGCAATGAGCAGTTCTTC.

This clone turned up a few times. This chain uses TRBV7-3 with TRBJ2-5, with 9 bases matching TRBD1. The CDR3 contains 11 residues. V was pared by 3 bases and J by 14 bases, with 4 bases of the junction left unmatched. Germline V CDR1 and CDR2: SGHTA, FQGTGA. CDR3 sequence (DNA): TGTGCCAGCAGCTTTTCGGGACAGGGTTACTTC. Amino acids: CASSFSGQGYF.